Listed below are T cell receptor beta chains from one sample, sequenced in a study of Graves' ophthalmopathy and Graves' hyperthyroidism. TCRdb fed the multiplex PCR reads into MiXCR, producing one record per CDR3 protein. The top ten hold approximately 7% of the sample, which has roughly 610,000 distinct CDR3 sequences, around a fifth seen once. Sequencing used peripheral blood. The receptors come from a young woman with stable Graves' hyperthyroidism. Some clones in this sample may be carry-over from other donors' samples. Both conserved end residues are part of each CDR3. A D gene is named only where the DNA matches it firmly. Size tells how often a clone was seen (once, few, many) or the class of an expanded clone, and some rows leave it out.

NA	TRBV5-1	TRBJ2-4	many	CASSLDWGNAAKNIQYF	TGCGCCAGCAGCTTGGATTGGGGGAATGCGGCCAAAAACATTCAGTACTTC
TRBD1	TRBV5-1	TRBJ1-1	many	CASSKGQTANTEAFF	TGCGCCAGCAGCAAGGGACAGACCGCGAACACTGAAGCTTTCTTT
NA	TRBV12-3/TRBV12-4	TRBJ1-2	many	CASSLAYYGYTF	TGTGCCAGCAGTTTAGCGTACTATGGCTACACCTTC
NA	TRBV7-8	TRBJ2-5	NA	CASSQQPGHQETQYF	TGTGCCAGCAGCCAACAACCGGGACACCAAGAGACCCAGTACTTC
NA	TRBV7-2	TRBJ1-6	NA	CASSLSRGTLHF	TGTGCCAGCAGCTTATCTCGGGGGACCCTCCACTTT
TRBD1	TRBV6-5	TRBJ2-2	many	CASPGTGLTGELFF	TGTGCCAGCCCCGGGACAGGGCTCACCGGGGAGCTGTTTTTT
NA	TRBV20-1	TRBJ1-1	many	CSARQPGGYGTEAFF	TGCAGTGCTAGACAACCTGGGGGCTACGGCACTGAAGCTTTCTTT
TRBD2	TRBV6-5	TRBJ2-7	NA	CASSYSGGIEQYF	TGTGCCAGCAGTTACTCCGGGGGGATCGAGCAGTACTTC
TRBD2	TRBV20-1	TRBJ2-7	NA	CSAPQGLAPEQYF	TGCAGTGCTCCGCAGGGACTAGCCCCCGAGCAGTACTTC
TRBD1	TRBV20-1	TRBJ2-5	many	CSASLTGEKTQYF	TGCAGTGCTAGTTTGACAGGGGAGAAGACCCAGTACTTC
NA	TRBV27	TRBJ1-2	many	CASHPLDRPLYGYTF	TGTGCCAGCCATCCCCTTGACAGGCCACTCTATGGCTACACCTTC
NA	TRBV20-1	TRBJ1-2	many	CSARDSGTPNYGYTF	TGCAGTGCTAGAGATTCCGGGACCCCGAACTATGGCTACACCTTC
TRBD1	TRBV11-1	TRBJ2-5	many	CASSPGQGAETQYF	TGTGCCAGCAGCCCAGGACAGGGGGCAGAGACCCAGTACTTC
NA	TRBV24-1	TRBJ2-5	many	CATSDYSGTPETQYF	TGTGCCACCAGTGATTATTCCGGGACACCAGAGACCCAGTACTTC
NA	TRBV30	TRBJ2-7	many	CAWSAGGLEQYF	TGTGCCTGGAGTGCCGGGGGGCTAGAGCAGTACTTC
TRBD1	TRBV20-1	TRBJ1-2	NA	CSAGQGLDFASYGYTF	TGCAGTGCAGGACAGGGATTGGACTTCGCTAGTTATGGCTACACCTTC
NA	TRBV30	TRBJ2-5	many	CAWRARRGGARQETQYF	TGTGCCTGGAGGGCCAGGCGTGGGGGGGCGAGACAAGAGACCCAGTACTTC
TRBD1	TRBV18	TRBJ2-5	NA	CASSPDRGRQETQYF	TGTGCCAGCTCACCGGACAGGGGGCGTCAAGAGACCCAGTACTTC
NA	TRBV20-1	TRBJ1-2	many	CSARGTDYGYTF	TGCAGTGCTAGGGGGACGGACTATGGCTACACCTTC
TRBD1	TRBV4-1	TRBJ2-7	few	CASSRQGDEQYF	TGCGCCAGCAGCCGACAGGGGGACGAGCAGTACTTC
NA	TRBV29-1	TRBJ1-2	few	CSVDRGTNYGYTF	TGCAGCGTTGATAGGGGAACTAACTATGGCTACACCTTC
NA	TRBV11-2	TRBJ2-3	few	CASSLGAGDTQYF	TGTGCCAGCAGCCTCGGGGCAGGGGATACGCAGTATTTT
NA	TRBV28	TRBJ1-1	many	CASWIRQPSTEAFF	TGTGCCAGCTGGATTAGGCAGCCCAGCACTGAAGCTTTCTTT
NA	TRBV5-1	TRBJ1-1	many	CASSLVAPGETEAFF	TGCGCCAGCAGCTTGGTTGCGCCGGGAGAGACTGAAGCTTTCTTT
NA	TRBV12-3/TRBV12-4	TRBJ2-7	many	CASSLRGDVTYEQYF	TGTGCCAGCAGTTTAAGGGGTGATGTCACCTACGAGCAGTACTTC
NA	TRBV6-2/TRBV6-3	TRBJ1-1	many	CASSNPNTEAFF	TGTGCCAGCAGTAATCCCAACACTGAAGCTTTCTTT
TRBD2	TRBV30	TRBJ2-7	many	CAWRTSGGNYEQYF	TGTGCCTGGAGGACTAGCGGGGGGAACTACGAGCAGTACTTC
NA	TRBV7-2	TRBJ2-5	NA	CASSFGPRVETQYF	TGTGCCAGCAGCTTCGGACCAAGGGTGGAGACCCAGTACTTC
TRBD2	TRBV25-1	TRBJ2-7	NA	CASSDSGAGHRSYEQYF	TGTGCCAGCAGTGATAGCGGGGCCGGTCATAGATCCTACGAGCAGTACTTC
TRBD1	TRBV7-9	TRBJ2-2	many	CASSLAPDRARFF	TGTGCCAGCAGCTTAGCACCGGACAGGGCAAGGTTTTTT
NA	TRBV6-1	TRBJ2-2	many	CASRRDGDTGELFF	TGTGCCAGCAGACGCGACGGGGACACCGGGGAGCTGTTTTTT
NA	TRBV2	TRBJ1-5	NA	CASSKEGVQPQHF	TGTGCCAGCAGTAAAGAGGGGGTCCAGCCCCAGCATTTT
NA	TRBV12-3/TRBV12-4	TRBJ1-5	NA	CASRENNQPQHF	TGTGCCAGCAGGGAAAACAATCAGCCCCAGCATTTT
NA	TRBV19	TRBJ2-6	NA	CATRVLSGANVLTF	TGTGCCACCCGCGTCCTCTCTGGGGCCAACGTCCTGACTTTC
NA	TRBV12-3/TRBV12-4	TRBJ1-5	many	CASSNRGNQPQHF	TGTGCCAGCAGTAACAGGGGCAATCAGCCCCAGCATTTT
NA	TRBV11-2	TRBJ2-7	once	CASSLDLGLLNYEQYF	TGTGCCAGCAGCTTAGATTTGGGACTTCTGAACTACGAGCAGTACTTC
NA	TRBV11-2	TRBJ2-5	many	CASSFDGRGETQYF	TGTGCCAGCAGCTTCGACGGCCGGGGAGAGACCCAGTACTTC
NA	TRBV7-2	TRBJ1-1	NA	CASSLGGEGNTEAFF	TGTGCCAGCAGCTTAGGGGGGGAGGGAAACACTGAAGCTTTCTTT
NA	TRBV7-2	TRBJ2-5	many	CASSFGGSKETQYF	TGTGCCAGCAGCTTCGGGGGTTCCAAGGAGACCCAGTACTTC
NA	TRBV7-2	TRBJ1-6	NA	CASSQKGGNGVPLHF	TGTGCCAGCAGCCAAAAAGGAGGGAACGGTGTGCCCCTCCACTTT
NA	TRBV20-1	TRBJ2-7	many	CSARILLAGGAYEQYF	TGCAGTGCTAGAATTTTATTAGCAGGCGGAGCCTACGAGCAGTACTTC
NA	TRBV6-1	TRBJ1-5	once	CASIEVWGQPQHF	TGTGCCAGCATCGAGGTTTGGGGTCAGCCCCAGCATTTT